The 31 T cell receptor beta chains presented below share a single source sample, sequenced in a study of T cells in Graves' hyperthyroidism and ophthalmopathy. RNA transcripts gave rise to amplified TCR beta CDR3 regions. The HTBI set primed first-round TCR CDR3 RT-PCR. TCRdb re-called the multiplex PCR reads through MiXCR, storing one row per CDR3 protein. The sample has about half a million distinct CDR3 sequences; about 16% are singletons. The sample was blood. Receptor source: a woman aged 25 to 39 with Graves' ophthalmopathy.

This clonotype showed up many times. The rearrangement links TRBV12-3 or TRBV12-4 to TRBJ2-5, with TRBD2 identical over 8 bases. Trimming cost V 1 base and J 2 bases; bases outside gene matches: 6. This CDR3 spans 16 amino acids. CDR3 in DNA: TGTGCCAGCAGTTTAGGGGGCGGGAGGCGACAAGAGACCCAGTACTTC. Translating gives CASSLGGGRRQETQYF.

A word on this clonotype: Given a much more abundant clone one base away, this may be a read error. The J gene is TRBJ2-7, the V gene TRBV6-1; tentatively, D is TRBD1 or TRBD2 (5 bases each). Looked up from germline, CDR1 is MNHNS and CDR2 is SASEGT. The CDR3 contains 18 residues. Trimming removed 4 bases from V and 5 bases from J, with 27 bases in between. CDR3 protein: CASSGLFQGSGRLNEQYF. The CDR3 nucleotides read TGTGCCAGCAGTGGCCTCTTTCAGGGCTCGGGACGCCTGAACGAGCAGTACTTC.

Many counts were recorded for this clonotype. CDR3 residues: CASSLVVRNEQFF. Written as DNA, the CDR3 is TGTGCCAGCAGCTTAGTTGTGCGCAATGAGCAGTTCTTC. The V and J genes are TRBV7-2 and TRBJ2-1; D is undetermined. The CDR3 has 13 amino acids. Germline CDR1 reads SGHTA; CDR2 reads FQGNSA. V lost 1 base, J lost 6 bases, and 7 bases lay in between.

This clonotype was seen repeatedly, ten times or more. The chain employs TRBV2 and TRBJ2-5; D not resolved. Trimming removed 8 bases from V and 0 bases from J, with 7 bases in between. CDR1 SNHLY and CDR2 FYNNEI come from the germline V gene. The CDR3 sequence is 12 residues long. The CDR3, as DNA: TGTGCCAGCGTCAGGAACCAAGAGACCCAGTACTTC. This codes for CASVRNQETQYF.

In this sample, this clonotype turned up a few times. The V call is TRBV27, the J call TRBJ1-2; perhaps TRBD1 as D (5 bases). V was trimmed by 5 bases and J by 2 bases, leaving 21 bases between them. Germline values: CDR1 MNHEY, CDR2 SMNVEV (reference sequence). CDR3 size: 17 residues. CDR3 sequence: CASSPDVGALANYGYTF. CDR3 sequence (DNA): TGTGCCAGCAGTCCCGATGTCGGGGCTCTAGCCAACTATGGCTACACCTTC.

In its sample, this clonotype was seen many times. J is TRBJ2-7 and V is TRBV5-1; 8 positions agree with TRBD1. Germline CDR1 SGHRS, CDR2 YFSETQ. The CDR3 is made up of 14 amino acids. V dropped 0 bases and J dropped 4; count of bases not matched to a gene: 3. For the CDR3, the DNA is TGCGCCAGCAGCTTGGGCAGGGGGCGATACGAGCAGTACTTC. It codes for CASSLGRGRYEQYF.

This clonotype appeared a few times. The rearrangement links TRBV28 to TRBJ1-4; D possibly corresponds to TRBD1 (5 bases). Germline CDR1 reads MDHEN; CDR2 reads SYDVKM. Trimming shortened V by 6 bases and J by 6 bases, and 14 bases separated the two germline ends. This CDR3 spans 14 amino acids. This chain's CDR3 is CASSPERGYEKLFF. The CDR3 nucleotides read TGTGCCAGCAGCCCGGAAAGGGGCTATGAAAAACTGTTTTTT. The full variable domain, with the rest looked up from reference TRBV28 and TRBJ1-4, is DVKVTQSSRYLVKRTGEKVFLECVQDMDHENMFWYRQDPGLGLRLIYFSYDVKMKEKGDIPEGYSVSREKKERFSLILESASTNQTSMYLCASSPERGYEKLFFGSGTQLSVL.

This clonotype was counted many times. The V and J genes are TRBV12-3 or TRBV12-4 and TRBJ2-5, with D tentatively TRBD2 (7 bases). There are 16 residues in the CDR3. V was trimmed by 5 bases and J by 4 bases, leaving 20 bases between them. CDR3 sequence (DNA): TGTGCCAGCAGTCCGCTCACTTGGGGGGGCCGAGAGACCCAGTACTTC. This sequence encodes CASSPLTWGGRETQYF.

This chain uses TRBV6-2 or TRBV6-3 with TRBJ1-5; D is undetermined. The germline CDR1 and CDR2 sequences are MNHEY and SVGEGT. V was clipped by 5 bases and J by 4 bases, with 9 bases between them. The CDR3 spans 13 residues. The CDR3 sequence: CASSSPINQPQHF. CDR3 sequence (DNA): TGTGCCAGCAGTAGCCCGATTAATCAGCCCCAGCATTTT.

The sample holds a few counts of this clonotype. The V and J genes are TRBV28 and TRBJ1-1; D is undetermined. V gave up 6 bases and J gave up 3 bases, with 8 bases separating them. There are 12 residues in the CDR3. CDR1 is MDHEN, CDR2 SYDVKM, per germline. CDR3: CASRVLDTEAFF. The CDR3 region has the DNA TGTGCCAGCAGGGTCTTGGACACTGAAGCTTTCTTT.

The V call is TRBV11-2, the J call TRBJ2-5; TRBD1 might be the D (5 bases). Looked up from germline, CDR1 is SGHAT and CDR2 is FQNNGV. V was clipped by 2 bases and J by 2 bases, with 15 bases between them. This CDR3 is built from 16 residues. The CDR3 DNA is TGTGCCAGCAGCTTATTCTTGGGGCAGTTACAAGAGACCCAGTACTTC. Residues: CASSLFLGQLQETQYF.

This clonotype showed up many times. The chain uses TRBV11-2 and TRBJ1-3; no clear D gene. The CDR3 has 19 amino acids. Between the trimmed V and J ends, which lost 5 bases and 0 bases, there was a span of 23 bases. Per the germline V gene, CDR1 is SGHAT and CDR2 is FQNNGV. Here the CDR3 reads CASSRLLKGRLDSGNTIYF. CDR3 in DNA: TGTGCCAGCAGCCGACTATTGAAAGGACGGCTCGACTCTGGAAACACCATATATTTT.

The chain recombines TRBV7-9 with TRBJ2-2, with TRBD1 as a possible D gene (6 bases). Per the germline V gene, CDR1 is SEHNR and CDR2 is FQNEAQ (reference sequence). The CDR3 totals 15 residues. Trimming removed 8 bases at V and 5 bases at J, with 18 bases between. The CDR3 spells CASPPDSWDTGELFF. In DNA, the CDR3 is TGTGCCAGCCCACCGGACAGCTGGGATACCGGGGAGCTGTTTTTT.

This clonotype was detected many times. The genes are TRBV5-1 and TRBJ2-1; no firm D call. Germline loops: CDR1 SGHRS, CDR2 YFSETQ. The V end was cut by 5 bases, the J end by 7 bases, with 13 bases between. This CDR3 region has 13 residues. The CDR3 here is CASRQTLGNEQFF. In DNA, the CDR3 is TGCGCCAGCAGGCAAACCTTAGGAAATGAGCAGTTCTTC.

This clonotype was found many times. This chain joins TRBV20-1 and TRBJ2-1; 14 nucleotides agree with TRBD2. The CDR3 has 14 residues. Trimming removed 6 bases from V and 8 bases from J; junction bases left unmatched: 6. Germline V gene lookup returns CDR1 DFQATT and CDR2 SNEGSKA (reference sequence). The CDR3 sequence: CSAEPGLAGDEQFF. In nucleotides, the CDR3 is TGCAGTGCGGAACCGGGACTAGCGGGAGATGAGCAGTTCTTC.

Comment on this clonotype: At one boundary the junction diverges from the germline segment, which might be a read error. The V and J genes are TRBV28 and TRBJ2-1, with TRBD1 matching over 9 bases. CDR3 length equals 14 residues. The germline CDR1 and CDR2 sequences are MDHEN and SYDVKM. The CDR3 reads CVSNFRDRAPEQFF. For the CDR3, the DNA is TGTGTCAGCAATTTCCGGGACAGGGCTCCTGAGCAGTTCTTC.

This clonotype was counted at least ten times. The CDR3 spells CASSLNPTSHEQYF. DNA for the CDR3: TGTGCCAGCAGCTTAAACCCCACTTCCCACGAGCAGTACTTC. The chain employs TRBV7-3 and TRBJ2-7, with D unresolved. Germline V gene sequence: CDR1 SGHTA, CDR2 FQGTGA. The CDR3 totals 14 residues. V was pared by 1 base and J by 5 bases, with 12 bases between.

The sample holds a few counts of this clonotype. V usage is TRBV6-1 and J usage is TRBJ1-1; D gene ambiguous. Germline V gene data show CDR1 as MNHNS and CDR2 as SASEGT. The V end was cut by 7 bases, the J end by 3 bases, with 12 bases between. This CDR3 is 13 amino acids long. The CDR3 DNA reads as TGTGCCAGCATCAATTTGGTGGACACTGAAGCTTTCTTT. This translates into CASINLVDTEAFF.

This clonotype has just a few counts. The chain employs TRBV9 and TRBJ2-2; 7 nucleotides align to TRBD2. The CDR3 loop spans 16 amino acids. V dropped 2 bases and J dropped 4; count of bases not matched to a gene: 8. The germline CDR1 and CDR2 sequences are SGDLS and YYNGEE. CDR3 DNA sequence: TGTGCCAGCAGCGTCCAGGGAGGGGTTGCCACCGGGGAGCTGTTTTTT. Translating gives CASSVQGGVATGELFF.

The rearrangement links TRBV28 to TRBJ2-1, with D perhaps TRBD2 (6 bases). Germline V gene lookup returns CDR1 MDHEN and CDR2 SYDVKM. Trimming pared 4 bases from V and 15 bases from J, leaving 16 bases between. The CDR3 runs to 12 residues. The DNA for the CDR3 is TGTGCCAGCAGTTCCGGGACTCCAGGTCGGTTCTTC. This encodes CASSSGTPGRFF. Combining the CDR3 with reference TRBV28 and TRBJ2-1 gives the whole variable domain DVKVTQSSRYLVKRTGEKVFLECVQDMDHENMFWYRQDPGLGLRLIYFSYDVKMKEKGDIPEGYSVSREKKERFSLILESASTNQTSMYLCASSSGTPGRFFGPGTRLTVL.

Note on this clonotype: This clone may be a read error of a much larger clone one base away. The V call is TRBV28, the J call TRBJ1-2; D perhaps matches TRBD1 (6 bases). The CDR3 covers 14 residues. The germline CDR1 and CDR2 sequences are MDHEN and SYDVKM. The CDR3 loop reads CASSWDQGSYAYTF. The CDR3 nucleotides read TGTGCCAGCAGTTGGGACCAGGGGAGCTATGCCTACACCTTC.

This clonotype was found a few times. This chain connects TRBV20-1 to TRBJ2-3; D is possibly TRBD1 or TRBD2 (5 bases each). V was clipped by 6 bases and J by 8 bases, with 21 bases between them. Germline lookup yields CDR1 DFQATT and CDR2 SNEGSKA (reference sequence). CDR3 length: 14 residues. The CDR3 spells CSAGVVFGGSTQYF. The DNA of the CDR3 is TGCAGTGCGGGGGTCGTTTTTGGGGGAAGTACGCAGTATTTT.

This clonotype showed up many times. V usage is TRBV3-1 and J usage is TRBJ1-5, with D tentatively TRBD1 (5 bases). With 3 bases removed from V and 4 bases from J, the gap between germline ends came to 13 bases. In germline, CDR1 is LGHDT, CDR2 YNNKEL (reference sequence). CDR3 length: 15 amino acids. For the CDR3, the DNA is TGTGCCAGCAGCCAGGACGGGACTCCGAATCAGCCCCAGCATTTT. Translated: CASSQDGTPNQPQHF.

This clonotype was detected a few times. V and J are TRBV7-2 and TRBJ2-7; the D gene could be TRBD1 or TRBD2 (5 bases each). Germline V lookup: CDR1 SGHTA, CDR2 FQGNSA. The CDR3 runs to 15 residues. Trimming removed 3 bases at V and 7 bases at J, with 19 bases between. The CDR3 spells CASSFQGEGWGEQYF. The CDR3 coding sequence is TGTGCCAGCAGCTTCCAGGGTGAGGGGTGGGGAGAGCAGTACTTC.

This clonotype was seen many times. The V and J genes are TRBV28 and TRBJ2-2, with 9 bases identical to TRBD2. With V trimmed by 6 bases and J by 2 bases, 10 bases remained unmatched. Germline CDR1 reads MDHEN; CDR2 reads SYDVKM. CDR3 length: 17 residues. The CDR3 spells CASSPQGLAFNTGELFF. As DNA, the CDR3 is TGTGCCAGCAGCCCCCAGGGACTAGCTTTTAACACCGGGGAGCTGTTTTTT.

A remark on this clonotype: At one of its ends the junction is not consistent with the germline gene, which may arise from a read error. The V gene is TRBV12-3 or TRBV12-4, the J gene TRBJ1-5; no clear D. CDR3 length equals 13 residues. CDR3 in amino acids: CASSLSSGSAQRF. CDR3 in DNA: TGTGCCAGCAGTTTATCTTCGGGATCGGCCCAGCGTTTT.

DNA for the CDR3: TGTGCTAGTGGTCGTCCTCAAGGGGACCCCGACCGAAGCCTAAGCTCTGGGGCCAACGTCCTGACTTTC. It specifies CASGRPQGDPDRSLSSGANVLTF. V and J are TRBV12-5 and TRBJ2-6; either TRBD1 or TRBD2 may supply D (5 bases each). The CDR3 length is 23 residues. Germline V lookup: CDR1 LGHNT, CDR2 FRNRAP. V lost 5 bases to trimming and J lost 0 bases, with 32 bases between them.

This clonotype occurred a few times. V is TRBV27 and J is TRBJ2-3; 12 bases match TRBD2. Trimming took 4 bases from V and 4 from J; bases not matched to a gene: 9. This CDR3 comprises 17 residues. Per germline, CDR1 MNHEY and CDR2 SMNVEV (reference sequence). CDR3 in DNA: TGTGCCAGCAGTTCTCCTCCTAGCGGGAGGGTCGCAGATACGCAGTATTTT. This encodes CASSSPPSGRVADTQYF.

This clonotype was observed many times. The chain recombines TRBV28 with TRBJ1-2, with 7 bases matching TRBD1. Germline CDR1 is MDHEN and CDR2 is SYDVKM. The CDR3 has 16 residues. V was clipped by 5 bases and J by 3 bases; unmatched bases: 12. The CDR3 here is CASSPTTGAHYYGYTF. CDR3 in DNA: TGTGCCAGCAGTCCCACCACAGGGGCCCACTACTATGGCTACACCTTC.

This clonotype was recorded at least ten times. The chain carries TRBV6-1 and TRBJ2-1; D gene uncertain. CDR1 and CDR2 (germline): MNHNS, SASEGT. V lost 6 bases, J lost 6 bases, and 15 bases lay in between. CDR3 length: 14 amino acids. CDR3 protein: CASRERVVVNEQFF. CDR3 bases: TGTGCCAGCAGAGAAAGGGTTGTAGTCAATGAGCAGTTCTTC.

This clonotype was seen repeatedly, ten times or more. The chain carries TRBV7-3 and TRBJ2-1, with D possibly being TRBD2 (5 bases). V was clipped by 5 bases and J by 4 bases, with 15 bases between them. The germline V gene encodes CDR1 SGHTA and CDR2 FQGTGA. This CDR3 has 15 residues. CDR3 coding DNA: TGTGCCAGCAGCCCCCCGGGATATCATTACAATGAGCAGTTCTTC. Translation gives CASSPPGYHYNEQFF.